The clone carrying this T cell receptor (beta chain) showed up just a few times. The antigen is not known. The read gets to within 3 residues of the CDR3 end, and the germline J gene fills in the rest. The data were taken from a study of T cell clonality in common variable immunodeficiency. This CDR3 has 14 amino acids. Germline CDR1 reads KGHSH; CDR2 reads LQKENI. V was shortened by 5 bases and J by 4 bases, with 15 bases between the two germline ends. The table came from immunoSEQ multiplex PCR; TCRdb's copy has only in-frame clones and leaves some out. The sample has about 7,200 clones, none seen only once. Study results and limitations: Common variable immunodeficiency TCR beta sequences reportedly had fewer deletions and N-nucleotide insertions.

Sequencing used peripheral blood mononuclear cells. The rearrangement joins TRBV18 to TRBJ2-7; D uncertain. The clonotype originates from a human donor with common variable immunodeficiency. CDR3 DNA, as far as it was read: TGTGCCAGCTCATCCCCGTTAACTCGTTACGAG. Translation: CASSSPLTRYE. In full, the CDR3 reads CASSSPLTRYEQYF. Looking up the rest from reference TRBV18 and TRBJ2-7 gives the full variable domain: NAGVMQNPRHLVRRRGQEARLRCSPMKGHSHVYWYRQLPEEGLKFMVYLQKENIIDESGMPKERFSAEFPKEGPSILRIQQVVRGDSAAYFCASSSPLTRYEQYFGPGTRLTVT.